This T cell receptor beta chain is from a study of cytomegalovirus exposure and HLA in healthy donors. Notes on the study in general: It was 150 or so TCR beta chains that were listed as cytomegalovirus-associated. V segments that were indistinguishable, TRBV6-2 and TRBV6-3 among them, were omitted from analysis. Follow-up analysis later connected one missense variant in DCLRE1C with trimming of TCR beta V- and J-genes.

Each donor was healthy, and each was a bone marrow donor. This clone is a singleton in its sample. Its target is not known. PCR amplification relied on 60 Vbeta primers (plus 13 Jbeta primers). Assay used: immunoSEQ multiplex PCR; TCRdb lists only in-frame clones, some missing. The sample records fewer than 200,000 clones, about 68% being singletons. The germline V and J ends were trimmed by 4 bases and 2 bases, with 12 bases remaining between them. Germline loops: CDR1 LGHNA, CDR2 YSLEER. This CDR3 is 14 amino acids long. This TCR was sampled from a female donor in good health and CMV-seronegative. Sequenced material: PBMCs. This rearrangement joins TRBV4-3 to TRBJ2-7; D is perhaps TRBD2 (5 bases). The CDR3, as DNA: TGCGCCAGCAGCCTGCGGACGGGGACCTACGAGCAGTACTTC. The encoded protein is CASSLRTGTYEQYF.